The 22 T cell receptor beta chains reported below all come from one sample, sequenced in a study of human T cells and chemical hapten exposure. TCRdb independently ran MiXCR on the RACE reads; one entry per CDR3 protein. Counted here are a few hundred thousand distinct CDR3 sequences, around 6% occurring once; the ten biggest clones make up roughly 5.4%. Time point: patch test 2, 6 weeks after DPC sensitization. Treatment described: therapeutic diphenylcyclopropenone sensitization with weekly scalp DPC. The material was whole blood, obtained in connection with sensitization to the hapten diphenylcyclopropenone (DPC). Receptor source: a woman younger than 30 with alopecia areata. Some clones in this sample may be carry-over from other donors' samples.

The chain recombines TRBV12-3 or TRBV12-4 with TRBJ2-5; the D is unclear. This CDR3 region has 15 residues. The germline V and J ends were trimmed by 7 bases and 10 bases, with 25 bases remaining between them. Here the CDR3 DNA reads TGTGCCAGCACCAACTCCGGATCCGCGAAGAGCGACCAGTACTTC. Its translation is CASTNSGSAKSDQYF.

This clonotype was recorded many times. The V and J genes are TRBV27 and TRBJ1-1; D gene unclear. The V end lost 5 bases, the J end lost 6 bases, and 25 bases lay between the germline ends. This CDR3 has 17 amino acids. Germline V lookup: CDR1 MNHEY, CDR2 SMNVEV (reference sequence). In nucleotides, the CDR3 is TGTGCCAGCAGTCCCGAACTCGGCAGTCCGGTAAATGCTGAAGCTTTCTTT. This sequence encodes CASSPELGSPVNAEAFF.

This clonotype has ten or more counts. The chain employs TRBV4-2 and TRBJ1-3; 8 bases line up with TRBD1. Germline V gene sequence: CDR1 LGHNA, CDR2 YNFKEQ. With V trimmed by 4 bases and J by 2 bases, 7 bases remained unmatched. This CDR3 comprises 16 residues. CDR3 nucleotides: TGTGCCAGCAGCCCAGGACAGGGCCTTACTGGAAACACCATATATTTT. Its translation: CASSPGQGLTGNTIYF.

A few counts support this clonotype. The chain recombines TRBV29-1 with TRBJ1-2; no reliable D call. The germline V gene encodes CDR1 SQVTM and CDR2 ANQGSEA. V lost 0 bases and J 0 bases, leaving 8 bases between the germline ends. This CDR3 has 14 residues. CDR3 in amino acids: CSVEDPEANYGYTF. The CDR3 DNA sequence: TGCAGCGTTGAAGATCCAGAGGCTAACTATGGCTACACCTTC.

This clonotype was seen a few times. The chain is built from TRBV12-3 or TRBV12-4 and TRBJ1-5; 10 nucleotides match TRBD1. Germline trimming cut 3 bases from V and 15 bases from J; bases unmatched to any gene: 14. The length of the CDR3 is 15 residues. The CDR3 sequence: CASSLGGGQGIIGHF. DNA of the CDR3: TGTGCCAGCAGTTTGGGTGGGGGACAGGGGATAATAGGGCATTTT.

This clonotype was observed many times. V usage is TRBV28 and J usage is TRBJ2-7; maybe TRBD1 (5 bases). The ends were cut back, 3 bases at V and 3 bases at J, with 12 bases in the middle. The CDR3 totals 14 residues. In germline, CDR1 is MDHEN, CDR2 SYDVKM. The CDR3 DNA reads TGTGCCAGCAGTTTTTCTCCCAGGGACTACGAGCAGTACTTC. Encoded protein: CASSFSPRDYEQYF.

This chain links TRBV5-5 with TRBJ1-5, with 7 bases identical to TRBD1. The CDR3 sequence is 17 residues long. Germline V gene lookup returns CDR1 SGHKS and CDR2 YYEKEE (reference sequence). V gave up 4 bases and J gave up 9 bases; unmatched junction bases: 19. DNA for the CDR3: TGTGCCAGCAGCCCGTACGCAGGACAGGTTCTGTCTTGGCCCCAGCATTTT. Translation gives CASSPYAGQVLSWPQHF.

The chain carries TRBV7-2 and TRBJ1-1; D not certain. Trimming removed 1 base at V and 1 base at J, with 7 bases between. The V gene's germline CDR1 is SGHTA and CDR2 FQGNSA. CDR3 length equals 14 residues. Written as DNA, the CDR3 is TGTGCCAGCAGCTTAGAAATATCGAACACTGAAGCTTTCTTT. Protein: CASSLEISNTEAFF.

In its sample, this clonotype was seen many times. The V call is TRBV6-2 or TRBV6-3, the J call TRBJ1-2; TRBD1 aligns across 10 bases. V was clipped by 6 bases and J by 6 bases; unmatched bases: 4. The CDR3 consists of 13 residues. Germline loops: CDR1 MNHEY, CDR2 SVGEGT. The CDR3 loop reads CASRSGTGDGYTF. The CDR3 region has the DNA TGTGCCAGCAGATCCGGGACAGGGGATGGCTACACCTTC.

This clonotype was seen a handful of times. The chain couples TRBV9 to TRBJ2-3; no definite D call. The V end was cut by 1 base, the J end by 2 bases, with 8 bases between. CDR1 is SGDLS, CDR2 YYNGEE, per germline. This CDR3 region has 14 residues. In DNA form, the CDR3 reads TGTGCCAGCAGCGTAAAGGAATTCACAGATACGCAGTATTTT. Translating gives CASSVKEFTDTQYF.

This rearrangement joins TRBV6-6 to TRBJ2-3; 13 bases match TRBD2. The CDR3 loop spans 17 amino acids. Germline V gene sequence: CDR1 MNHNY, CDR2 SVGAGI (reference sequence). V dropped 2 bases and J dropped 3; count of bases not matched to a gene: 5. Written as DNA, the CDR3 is TGTGCCAGCAGTTACCAAGGACTAGCGGGGGATACAGATACGCAGTATTTT. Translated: CASSYQGLAGDTDTQYF.

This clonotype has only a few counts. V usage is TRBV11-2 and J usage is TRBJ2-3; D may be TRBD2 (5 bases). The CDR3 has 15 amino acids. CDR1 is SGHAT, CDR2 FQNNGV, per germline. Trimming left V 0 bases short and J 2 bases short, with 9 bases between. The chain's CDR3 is CASSLEGRDTDTQYF. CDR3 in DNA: TGTGCCAGCAGCTTAGAAGGCCGGGACACAGATACGCAGTATTTT. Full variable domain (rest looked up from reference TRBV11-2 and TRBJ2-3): EAGVAQSPRYKIIEKRQSVAFWCNPISGHATLYWYQQILGQGPKLLIQFQNNGVVDDSQLPKDRFSAERLKGVDSTLKIQPAKLEDSAVYLCASSLEGRDTDTQYFGPGTRLTVL.

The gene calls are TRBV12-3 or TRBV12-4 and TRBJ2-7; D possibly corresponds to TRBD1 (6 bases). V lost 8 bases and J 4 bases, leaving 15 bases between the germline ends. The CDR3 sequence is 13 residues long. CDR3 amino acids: CASRKSGVYEQYF. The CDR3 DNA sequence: TGTGCCAGCCGTAAATCAGGGGTTTACGAGCAGTACTTC.

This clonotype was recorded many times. The CDR3 sequence: CASSLGRGQPQHF. In DNA form, the CDR3 reads TGTGCCAGCAGCTTAGGTCGGGGTCAGCCCCAGCATTTT. V is TRBV7-2 and J is TRBJ1-5; D unclear. This CDR3 comprises 13 residues. CDR1 is SGHTA and CDR2 is FQGNSA in the germline V gene. Trimming removed 1 base from V and 6 bases from J, with 7 bases in between.

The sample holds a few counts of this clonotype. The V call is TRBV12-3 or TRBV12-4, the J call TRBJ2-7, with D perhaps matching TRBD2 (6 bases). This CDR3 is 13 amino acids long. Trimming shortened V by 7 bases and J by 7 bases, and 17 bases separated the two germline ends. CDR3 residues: CASTPSGVGEQYF. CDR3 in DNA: TGTGCCAGCACCCCCTCGGGGGTGGGGGAGCAGTACTTC.

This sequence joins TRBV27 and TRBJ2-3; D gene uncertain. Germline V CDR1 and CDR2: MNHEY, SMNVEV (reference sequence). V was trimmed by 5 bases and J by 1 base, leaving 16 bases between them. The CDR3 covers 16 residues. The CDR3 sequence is CASSPRTTLGTDTQYF. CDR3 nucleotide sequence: TGTGCCAGCAGTCCCAGGACCACCTTGGGCACAGATACGCAGTATTTT.

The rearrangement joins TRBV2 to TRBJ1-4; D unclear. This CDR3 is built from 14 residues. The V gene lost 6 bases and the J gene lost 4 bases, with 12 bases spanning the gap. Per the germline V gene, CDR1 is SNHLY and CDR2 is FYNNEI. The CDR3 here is CASSARSGNEKLFF. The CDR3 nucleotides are TGTGCCAGCAGCGCCCGATCTGGTAATGAAAAACTGTTTTTT.

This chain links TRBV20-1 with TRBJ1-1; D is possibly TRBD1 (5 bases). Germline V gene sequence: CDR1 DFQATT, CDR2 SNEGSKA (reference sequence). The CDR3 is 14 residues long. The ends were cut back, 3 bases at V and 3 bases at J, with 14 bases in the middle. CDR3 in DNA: TGCAGTGCTAGTCCATTCGGAGGGGACACTGAAGCTTTCTTT. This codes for CSASPFGGDTEAFF.

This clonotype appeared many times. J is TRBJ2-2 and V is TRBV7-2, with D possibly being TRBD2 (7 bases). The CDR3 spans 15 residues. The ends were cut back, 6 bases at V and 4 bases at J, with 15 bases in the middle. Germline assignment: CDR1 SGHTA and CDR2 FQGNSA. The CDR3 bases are TGTGCCAGCAGACCCACGGGGGGCTCCACCGGGGAGCTGTTTTTT. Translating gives CASRPTGGSTGELFF.

The CDR3 DNA follows: TGCAGCGTTACGGGGCTTGAAGCTTTCTTT. Translating it yields CSVTGLEAFF. V gene TRBV29-1 combines with J gene TRBJ1-1; D may be TRBD1 (5 bases). The CDR3 sequence is 10 residues long. The germline V gene has CDR1 SQVTM and CDR2 ANQGSEA. The germline V and J ends were trimmed by 5 bases and 7 bases, with 8 bases remaining between them. The full variable domain, completed using reference TRBV29-1 and TRBJ1-1, is SAVISQKPSRDICQRGTSLTIQCQVDSQVTMMFWYRQQPGQSLTLIATANQGSEATYESGFVIDKFPISRPNLTFSTLTVSNMSPEDSSIYLCSVTGLEAFFGQGTRLTVV.

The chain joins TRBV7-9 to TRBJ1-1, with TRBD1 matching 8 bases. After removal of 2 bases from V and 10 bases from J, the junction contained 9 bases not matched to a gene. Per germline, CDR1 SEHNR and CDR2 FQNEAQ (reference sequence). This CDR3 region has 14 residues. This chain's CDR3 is CASSLNGQGSGAFF. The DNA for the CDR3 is TGTGCCAGCAGCTTAAACGGACAGGGTAGCGGAGCTTTCTTT.

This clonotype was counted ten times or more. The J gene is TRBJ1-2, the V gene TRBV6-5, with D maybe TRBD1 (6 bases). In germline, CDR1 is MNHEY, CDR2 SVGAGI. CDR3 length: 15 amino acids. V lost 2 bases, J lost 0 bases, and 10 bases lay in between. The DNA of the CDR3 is TGTGCCAGCAGTTACAAACAGGGCCCTAACTATGGCTACACCTTC. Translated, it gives CASSYKQGPNYGYTF.